This TCR beta chain was captured by sequencing in a study of blood T cells in healthy people across ages. This clonotype was recorded only once. A second roughly 7 to 11 cycle PCR used barcoded and J-beta primers. TCRdb re-called the 5' RACE reads with MiXCR, one entry per CDR3 protein. The repertoire holds hundreds of thousands of distinct CDR3 sequences, with nearly 60% as singletons. The receptor was derived from a man aged 25-40 years in good health. Sequenced sample: blood.

The DNA of the CDR3 is TGCAGTGCTAGAAAAGCGGGGGGGCGTTCCTCTTACAATGAGCAGTACTTC. Protein: CSARKAGGRSSYNEQYF. The chain recombines TRBV20-1 with TRBJ2-1, with 10 bases fitting TRBD2. Near its end, the DNA agrees better with TRBJ2-7, so the J call may be wrong. CDR1 and CDR2 (germline): DFQATT, SNEGSKA (reference sequence). The CDR3 consists of 17 residues.